One and the same sample provided the 27 T cell receptor beta chains below, sequenced in a study of shared clonotypes between healthy human individuals. Clones were sequenced by immunoSEQ multiplex PCR, and TCRdb holds only the in-frame ones, with some missing. The table shows about half a million clones, with 79% occurring only once. The sequencing input was PBMCs. The receptors derive from a woman aged 40 to 49 in good health. Some clones in this sample may be carry-over from other donors' samples.

This sequence joins TRBV5-1 and TRBJ2-5, with D unclear. Deletions cut 4 bases from V and 5 bases from J, with 15 bases between. The CDR3 is 14 amino acids. Looked up from germline, CDR1 is SGHRS and CDR2 is YFSETQ. CDR3 residues: CASSPTGAAETQYF. The DNA of the CDR3 is TGCGCCAGCAGCCCCACGGGTGCGGCGGAGACCCAGTACTTC.

A single count supports this clone. V gene TRBV29-1 combines with J gene TRBJ2-5; no reliable D call. The ends were cut back, 2 bases at V and 4 bases at J, with 8 bases in the middle. The germline CDR1 and CDR2 sequences are SQVTM and ANQGSEA. This CDR3 region has 12 residues. For the CDR3, the DNA is TGCAGCGTTGAATCCCTGGGAGAGACCCAGTACTTC. Its translation is CSVESLGETQYF. Using reference TRBV29-1 and TRBJ2-5 for the parts outside the CDR3, the full variable domain is SAVISQKPSRDICQRGTSLTIQCQVDSQVTMMFWYRQQPGQSLTLIATANQGSEATYESGFVIDKFPISRPNLTFSTLTVSNMSPEDSSIYLCSVESLGETQYFGPGTRLLVL.

The CDR3 sequence: CASSSKTGTDTQYF. The CDR3 DNA is TGCGCCAGCAGCTCTAAAACAGGCACAGATACGCAGTATTTT. The chain recombines TRBV5-1 with TRBJ2-3; no clear D gene. Germline loops: CDR1 SGHRS, CDR2 YFSETQ. V was clipped by 3 bases and J by 1 base, with 9 bases between them. The length of the CDR3 is 14 residues.

The chain is built from TRBV29-1 and TRBJ2-5; tentatively, D is TRBD1 (5 bases). The V end lost 3 bases, the J end lost 2 bases, and 16 bases lay between the germline ends. This CDR3 region has 15 residues. CDR1 and CDR2 (germline): SQVTM, ANQGSEA. Here the CDR3 reads CSVDGMTAKQETQYF. CDR3 nucleotide sequence: TGCAGCGTTGATGGTATGACAGCAAAGCAAGAGACCCAGTACTTC.

The chain joins TRBV11-2 to TRBJ2-7, with TRBD2 matching over 8 bases. The CDR3 sequence is 17 residues long. V shed 2 bases, J shed 4 bases, and the junction held 13 bases outside the gene matches. Germline V gives CDR1 SGHAT, CDR2 FQNNGV. The CDR3 here is CASSLRGGGQLSYEQYF. For the CDR3, the DNA is TGTGCCAGCAGCTTACGGGGGGGCGGGCAGCTTTCTTACGAGCAGTACTTC.

The chain joins TRBV9 to TRBJ2-5, with D perhaps TRBD1 (5 bases). This CDR3 contains 14 residues. The V and J ends lost 4 bases and 1 base respectively, with 11 bases between them. Germline CDR1 reads SGDLS; CDR2 reads YYNGEE. The CDR3 sequence is CASSPRQIQETQYF. Here the CDR3 DNA reads TGTGCCAGCAGCCCTCGACAGATCCAAGAGACCCAGTACTTC.

CDR3 nucleotide sequence: TGTGCCAGCAGTTTTCTGGGTAACTATAACTATGGCTACACCTTC. It translates to CASSFLGNYNYGYTF. The chain has TRBV28 and TRBJ1-2; D is unclear. This CDR3 spans 15 amino acids. Germline CDR1 reads MDHEN; CDR2 reads SYDVKM. Trimming stripped 3 bases from V and 1 base from J, with 12 bases between.

The chain carries TRBV4-2 and TRBJ1-5, with D possibly matching TRBD1 (5 bases). The CDR3 is made up of 14 amino acids. Germline V gives CDR1 LGHNA, CDR2 YNFKEQ. V shed 0 bases and J shed 7 bases, with 10 bases lying between them. CDR3 DNA sequence: TGTGCCAGCAGCCAAGAAGACAGCGAACAGCCCCAGCATTTT. It codes for CASSQEDSEQPQHF.

This sequence joins TRBV11-2 and TRBJ2-1, with 11 bases matching TRBD2. The trim removed 5 bases at V and 8 bases at J, leaving 17 bases unmatched. The CDR3 length is 18 residues. CDR1 and CDR2 (germline): SGHAT, FQNNGV. CDR3 nucleotides: TGTGCCAGCAGCCCACGGTTACTAGCGGGAGTTATCGGGGATGAGCAGTTCTTC. Its translation is CASSPRLLAGVIGDEQFF.

With regard to this clone: This could be a read error, since a much larger clone is one nucleotide away. The chain has TRBV30 and TRBJ1-2; D perhaps matches TRBD1 (5 bases). CDR3 length equals 14 residues. Germline CDR1 and CDR2: GTSNPN and SVGIG (reference sequence). CDR3 in DNA: TGTGCCTGGAGTCGGGACCGAGCTAACTATGGCTACGCCTTC. Its protein is CAWSRDRANYGYAF.

J is TRBJ1-1 and V is TRBV29-1, with D possibly being TRBD1 (5 bases). This CDR3 comprises 14 residues. The germline gives CDR1 SQVTM, CDR2 ANQGSEA. V was trimmed by 7 bases and J by 11 bases, leaving 26 bases between them. CDR3 region: CSATKQGRRFGAFF. The CDR3 DNA reads TGCAGCGCTACCAAGCAGGGCAGGCGCTTCGGGGCTTTCTTT.

This chain connects TRBV28 to TRBJ2-2; D unclear. The CDR3 contains 15 residues. The V end lost 7 bases, the J end lost 2 bases, and 14 bases lay between the germline ends. CDR1 is MDHEN and CDR2 is SYDVKM in the germline V gene. The CDR3 here is CASKRSQGNTGELFF. The CDR3 DNA reads as TGTGCCAGCAAGAGGTCGCAAGGCAACACCGGGGAGCTGTTTTTT.

J is TRBJ2-4 and V is TRBV15; 7 nucleotides align to TRBD2. Germline V gives CDR1 LNHNV, CDR2 YYDKDF (reference sequence). The CDR3 consists of 18 residues. J lost 0 bases, V lost 0 bases, and 8 bases had no gene match. DNA for the CDR3: TGTGCCACCAGCAGAGAGCAGGGAGGGTCCCTAGCCAAAAACATTCAGTACTTC. Protein product: CATSREQGGSLAKNIQYF.

The rearrangement links TRBV30 to TRBJ2-3; tentative D call: TRBD2 (6 bases). The CDR3 has 15 amino acids. Trimming took off 7 bases at V and 0 bases at J, with 17 bases between the two ends. The germline CDR1 and CDR2 sequences are GTSNPN and SVGIG (reference sequence). CDR3 sequence (DNA): TGTGCCTACAGACCAGCAGGGACTAGCACAGATACGCAGTATTTT. It encodes CAYRPAGTSTDTQYF.

The chain links TRBV5-6 to TRBJ2-7; D might be TRBD1 (6 bases). The CDR3 extends over 13 amino acids. The germline V gene encodes CDR1 SGHDT and CDR2 YYEEEE. Trimming removed 5 bases from V and 3 bases from J, with 12 bases in between. This CDR3 reads CASRTGHSYEQYF. CDR3 coding DNA: TGTGCCAGCAGAACGGGACACAGCTACGAGCAGTACTTC.

The chain couples TRBV19 to TRBJ1-2; weak D call: TRBD1 (6 bases). The CDR3 extends over 15 amino acids. Germline lookup yields CDR1 LNHDA and CDR2 SQIVND (reference sequence). V lost 7 bases to trimming and J lost 0 bases, with 15 bases between them. For the CDR3, the DNA is TGTGCCAGTAATCCACAGGCAGGGGCTAACTATGGCTACACCTTC. This translates into CASNPQAGANYGYTF.

The chain links TRBV12-5 to TRBJ2-7; 10 nucleotides line up with TRBD1. CDR3 size: 16 residues. Germline CDR1 is LGHNT and CDR2 is FRNRAP. V was clipped by 3 bases and J by 5 bases; unmatched bases: 10. CDR3 amino acids: CASGLVLRQGAHEQYF. The CDR3 DNA follows: TGTGCTAGTGGTTTAGTCTTACGACAGGGGGCCCACGAGCAGTACTTC.

V and J are TRBV6-6 and TRBJ2-7; 9 bases are a match to TRBD1. Trimming took 0 bases from V and 0 from J; bases not matched to a gene: 0. Germline V CDR1 and CDR2: MNHNY, SVGAGI (reference sequence). There are 15 residues in the CDR3. DNA for the CDR3: TGTGCCAGCAGTTACTCGGGACAGGGCTCCTACGAGCAGTACTTC. Its protein is CASSYSGQGSYEQYF.

This chain's CDR3 is CASSLDGDPSTDTQYF. CDR3 DNA sequence: TGCGCCAGCAGCTTGGATGGGGACCCCAGCACAGATACGCAGTATTTT. V is TRBV5-1 and J is TRBJ2-3; either TRBD1 or TRBD2 may supply D (5 bases each). The CDR3 consists of 16 residues. V was trimmed by 0 bases and J by 0 bases, leaving 11 bases between them. Per germline, CDR1 SGHRS and CDR2 YFSETQ.

The genes are TRBV28 and TRBJ1-2; D gene ambiguous. There are 11 residues in the CDR3. Trimming took 2 bases from V and 8 from J, leaving 6 bases between them. CDR1 is MDHEN and CDR2 is SYDVKM in the germline V gene. CDR3 coding DNA: TGTGCCAGCAGTTTAGGGTTAGGCTACACCTTC. It translates to CASSLGLGYTF.

V and J are TRBV6-1 and TRBJ2-2, with TRBD1 identical over 10 bases. V shed 7 bases, J shed 3 bases, and the junction held 5 bases outside the gene matches. The CDR3 is 15 residues long. In germline, CDR1 is MNHNS, CDR2 SASEGT. The CDR3 coding sequence is TGTGCCAGCACTTCGGGACAGGGGTACACCGGGGAGCTGTTTTTT. This gives the protein CASTSGQGYTGELFF.

The chain joins TRBV6-4 to TRBJ2-1; 12 positions agree with TRBD2. V lost 6 bases to trimming and J lost 8 bases; unmatched junction nucleotides: 8. Germline CDR1 and CDR2: MRHNA and SNTAGT. The CDR3 has 15 amino acids. Written as DNA, the CDR3 is TGTGCCAGCAGCGAGACTAGCGGGAGTGGCGATGAGCAGTTCTTC. Amino acids: CASSETSGSGDEQFF.

This clone was observed a few times. The CDR3 protein is CASSGSVGNTEAFF. CDR3 in DNA: TGTGCCAGCAGTGGGAGTGTAGGGAACACTGAAGCTTTCTTT. V gene TRBV6-1 combines with J gene TRBJ1-1; D is unclear. The V and J ends lost 4 bases and 1 base respectively, with 10 bases between them. Germline V gene sequence: CDR1 MNHNS, CDR2 SASEGT. There are 14 residues in the CDR3.

The J gene is TRBJ2-7, the V gene TRBV18; D gene uncertain. Germline values: CDR1 KGHSH, CDR2 LQKENI. The CDR3 sequence is 14 residues long. The V end was cut by 4 bases, the J end by 10 bases, with 20 bases between. DNA of the CDR3: TGTGCCAGCTCACGTGAGGCGGTTCCCCCGTTACAGTACTTC. This translates into CASSREAVPPLQYF.

The DNA for the CDR3 is TGTGCCAGCAGTGAAGGATCGGGGGCCGGCTACGAGCAGTACTTC. This codes for CASSEGSGAGYEQYF. The J gene is TRBJ2-7, the V gene TRBV6-1; D may correspond to TRBD1 or TRBD2 (6 bases each). The CDR3 loop spans 15 amino acids. Per germline, CDR1 MNHNS and CDR2 SASEGT. V lost 1 base to trimming and J lost 3 bases, with 13 bases between them.

This clone was detected many times. The V call is TRBV7-9, the J call TRBJ2-1; TRBD2 matches 12 bases. The CDR3 has 16 amino acids. V lost 5 bases to trimming and J lost 7 bases; unmatched junction nucleotides: 9. Per germline, CDR1 SEHNR and CDR2 FQNEAQ (reference sequence). Here the CDR3 DNA reads TGTGCCAGCAGCCCCCCTAGCGGGAGGGCCGGGAATGAGCAGTTCTTC. Translation: CASSPPSGRAGNEQFF.

The V and J genes are TRBV4-1 and TRBJ1-3, with 7 bases that match TRBD1. Germline V gene lookup returns CDR1 MGHRA and CDR2 YSYEKL. The CDR3 has 15 amino acids. The V and J ends lost 3 bases and 4 bases, in that order; junction bases with no gene match: 6. In nucleotides, the CDR3 is TGCGCCAGCAGCCACCCGGACAGGCGGGGAAACACCATATATTTT. It encodes CASSHPDRRGNTIYF.